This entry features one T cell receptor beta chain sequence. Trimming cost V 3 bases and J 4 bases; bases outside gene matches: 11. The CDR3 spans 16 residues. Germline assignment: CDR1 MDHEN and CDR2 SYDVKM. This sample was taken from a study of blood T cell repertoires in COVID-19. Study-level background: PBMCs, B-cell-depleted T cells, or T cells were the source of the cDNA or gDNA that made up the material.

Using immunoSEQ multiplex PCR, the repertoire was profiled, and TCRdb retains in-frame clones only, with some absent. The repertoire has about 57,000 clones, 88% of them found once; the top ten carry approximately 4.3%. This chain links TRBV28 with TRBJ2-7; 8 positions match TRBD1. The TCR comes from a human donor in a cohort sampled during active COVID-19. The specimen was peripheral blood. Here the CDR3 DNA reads TGTGCCAGCAGTTTCCCCATGACAGGGGCCGATTACGAGCAGTACTTC. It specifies CASSFPMTGADYEQYF. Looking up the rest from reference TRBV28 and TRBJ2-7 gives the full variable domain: DVKVTQSSRYLVKRTGEKVFLECVQDMDHENMFWYRQDPGLGLRLIYFSYDVKMKEKGDIPEGYSVSREKKERFSLILESASTNQTSMYLCASSFPMTGADYEQYFGPGTRLTVT.